This T cell receptor (beta chain) was identified in a study of T cell responses to AZD1222 COVID-19 vaccine. As for this clone: What it recognizes is unknown.

Second doses were pooled across both intervals (about 4 or about 12 weeks). TCRdb keeps only in-frame clones here, not all; method: immunoSEQ multiplex PCR. The sample records some 140,000 clones, 85% to 95% being singletons. Study results and limitations: After two AZD1222 doses, spike-specific TCR breadth and depth rose versus day 0. At study baseline, merely more than 5 AZD1222 recipients were seropositive. White British ancestry dominated among donors, who included more females, and clonal diversity was possibly underestimated.

V was cut by 5 bases and J by 5 bases, with 5 bases left in between. In germline, CDR1 is SGHTA, CDR2 FQGTGA. This CDR3 contains 11 residues. The sample consisted of peripheral blood, taken 28 days after the second AZD1222 dose. V is TRBV7-3 and J is TRBJ2-3; no reliable D call. The clonotype originates from an adult who received the AZD1222 COVID-19 vaccine. The CDR3: CASSKGDTQYF. The CDR3 DNA reads as TGTGCCAGCAGCAAGGGAGATACGCAGTATTTT.